This T cell receptor beta chain was sequenced for a study of cytomegalovirus exposure and HLA in healthy donors. It was with 60 Vbeta and 13 Jbeta primers that the PCR ran. Profiling relied on immunoSEQ multiplex PCR, and the TCRdb table lists in-frame clones only, not all of them. The table includes under 150,000 clones, approximately 87% detected once. Unrecorded immune exposures were likely, despite nominal health at sampling. On this clone itself: The antigen is unknown.

Broader study findings: Sequencing likely caused a cluster of highly shared sequence variants.

Germline CDR1 KGHSH, CDR2 LQKENI. Trimming removed 4 bases at V and 3 bases at J, with 12 bases between. The CDR3 extends over 14 amino acids. This sequence was found in a man aged 35 to 55 in good health and CMV-seronegative. Source material: PBMCs. The chain links TRBV18 to TRBJ1-2; a weak D match, TRBD1 (5 bases). The chain's CDR3 is CASSQAGMDYGYTF. The DNA of the CDR3 is TGTGCCAGCTCACAGGCAGGGATGGACTATGGCTACACCTTC.